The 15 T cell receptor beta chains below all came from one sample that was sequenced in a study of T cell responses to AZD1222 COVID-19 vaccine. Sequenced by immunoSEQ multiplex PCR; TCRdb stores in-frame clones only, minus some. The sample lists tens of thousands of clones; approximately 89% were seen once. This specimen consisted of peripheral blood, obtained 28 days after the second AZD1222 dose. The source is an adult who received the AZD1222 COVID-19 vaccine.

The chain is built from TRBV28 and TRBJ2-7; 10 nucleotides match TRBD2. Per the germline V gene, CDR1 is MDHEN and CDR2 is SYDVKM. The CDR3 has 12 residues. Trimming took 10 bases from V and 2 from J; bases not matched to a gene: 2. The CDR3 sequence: CATSGSPYEQYF. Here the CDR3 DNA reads TGTGCCACTAGCGGGAGTCCCTACGAGCAGTACTTC.

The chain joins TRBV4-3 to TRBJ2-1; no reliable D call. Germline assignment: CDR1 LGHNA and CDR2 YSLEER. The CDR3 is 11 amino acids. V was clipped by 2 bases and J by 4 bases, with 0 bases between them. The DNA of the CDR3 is TGCGCCAGCAGCCAATACAATGAGCAGTTCTTC. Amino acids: CASSQYNEQFF.

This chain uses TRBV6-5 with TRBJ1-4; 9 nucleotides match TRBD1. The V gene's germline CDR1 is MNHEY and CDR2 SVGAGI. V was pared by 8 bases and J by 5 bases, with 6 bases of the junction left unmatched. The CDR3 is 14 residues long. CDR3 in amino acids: CASHTGTGNEKLFF. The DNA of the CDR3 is TGTGCCAGCCATACCGGGACAGGGAATGAAAAACTGTTTTTT.

The CDR3 region is CASSVETGDSYEQYF. In DNA, the CDR3 is TGTGCCAGCAGCGTAGAGACAGGGGACTCCTACGAGCAGTACTTC. The chain recombines TRBV9 with TRBJ2-7, with TRBD1 matching 8 bases. The length of the CDR3 is 15 residues. The germline V gene encodes CDR1 SGDLS and CDR2 YYNGEE. Trimming at V came to 0 bases and at J to 0 bases, leaving 2 bases not matched to a gene.

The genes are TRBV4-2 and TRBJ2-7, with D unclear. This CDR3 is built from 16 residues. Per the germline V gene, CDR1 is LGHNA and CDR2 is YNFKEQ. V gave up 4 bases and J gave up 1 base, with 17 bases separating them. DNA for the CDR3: TGTGCCAGCAGCCCCCTATGGGAAAGGCCGTCCTACGAGCAGTACTTC. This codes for CASSPLWERPSYEQYF.

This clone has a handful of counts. The CDR3 loop is CASSEASGNYNEQFF. The CDR3 coding sequence is TGTGCCAGCAGTGAGGCTAGCGGCAACTACAATGAGCAGTTCTTC. The V and J genes are TRBV6-4 and TRBJ2-1; 7 nucleotides match TRBD2. The CDR3 has 15 residues. The V and J ends lost 3 bases and 3 bases, in that order; junction bases with no gene match: 5. Germline V lookup: CDR1 MRHNA, CDR2 SNTAGT.

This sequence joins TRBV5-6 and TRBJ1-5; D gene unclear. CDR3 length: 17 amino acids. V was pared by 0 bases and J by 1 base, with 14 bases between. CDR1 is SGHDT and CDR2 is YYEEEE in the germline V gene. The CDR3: CASSLALGQLSNQPQHF. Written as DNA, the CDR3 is TGTGCCAGCAGCTTGGCTCTAGGTCAGCTAAGCAATCAGCCCCAGCATTTT.

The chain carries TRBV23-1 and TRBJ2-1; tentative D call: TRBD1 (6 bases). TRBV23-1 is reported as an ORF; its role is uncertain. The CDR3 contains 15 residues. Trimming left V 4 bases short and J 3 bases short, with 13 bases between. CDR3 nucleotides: TGCGCCAGCAGTCCGTCGGGACACCTCTACAATGAGCAGTTCTTC. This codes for CASSPSGHLYNEQFF.

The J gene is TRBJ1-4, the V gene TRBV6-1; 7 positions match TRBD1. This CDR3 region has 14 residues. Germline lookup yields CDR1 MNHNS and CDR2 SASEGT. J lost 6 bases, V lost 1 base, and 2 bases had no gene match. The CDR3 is CASSEETGDEKLFF. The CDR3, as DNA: TGTGCCAGCAGTGAAGAAACAGGGGATGAAAAACTGTTTTTT.

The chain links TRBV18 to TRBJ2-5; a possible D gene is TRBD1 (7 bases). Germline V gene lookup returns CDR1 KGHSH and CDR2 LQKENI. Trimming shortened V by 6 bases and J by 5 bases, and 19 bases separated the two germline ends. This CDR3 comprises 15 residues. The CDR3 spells CASSRTGAGGETQYF. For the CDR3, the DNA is TGTGCCAGCTCGCGCACCGGTGCAGGGGGGGAGACCCAGTACTTC.

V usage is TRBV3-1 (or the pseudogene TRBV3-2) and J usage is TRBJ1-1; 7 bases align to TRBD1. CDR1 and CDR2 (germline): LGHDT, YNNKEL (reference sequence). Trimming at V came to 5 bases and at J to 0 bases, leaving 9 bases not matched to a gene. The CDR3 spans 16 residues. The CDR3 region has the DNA TGTGCCAGCAGCGCTGCGACAGGGTCCATGAACACTGAAGCTTTCTTT. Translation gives CASSAATGSMNTEAFF.

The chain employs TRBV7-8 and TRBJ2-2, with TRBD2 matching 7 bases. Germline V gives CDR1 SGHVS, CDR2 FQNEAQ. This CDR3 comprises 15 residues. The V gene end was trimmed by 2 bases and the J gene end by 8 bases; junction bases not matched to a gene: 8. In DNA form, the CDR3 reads TGTGCCAGCAGCTTAATGAGGGAGGGCCGAGGGGAGCTGTTTTTT. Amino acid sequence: CASSLMREGRGELFF.

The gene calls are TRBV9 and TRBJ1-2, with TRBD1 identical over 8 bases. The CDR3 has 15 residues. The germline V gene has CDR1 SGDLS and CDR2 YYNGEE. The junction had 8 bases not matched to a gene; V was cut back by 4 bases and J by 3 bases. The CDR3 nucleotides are TGTGCCAGCAGCCCGGCTACAGGGGGTGACTATGGCTACACCTTC. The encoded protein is CASSPATGGDYGYTF.

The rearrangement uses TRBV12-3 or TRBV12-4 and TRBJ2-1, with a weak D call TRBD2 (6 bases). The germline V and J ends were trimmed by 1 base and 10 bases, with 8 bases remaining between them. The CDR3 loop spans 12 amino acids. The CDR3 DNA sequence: TGTGCCAGCAGTTTAGTGGCGGGGGAGCAGTTCTTC. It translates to CASSLVAGEQFF.

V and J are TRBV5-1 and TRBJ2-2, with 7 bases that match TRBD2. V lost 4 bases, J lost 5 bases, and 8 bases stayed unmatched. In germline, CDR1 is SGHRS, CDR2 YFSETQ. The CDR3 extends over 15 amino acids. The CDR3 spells CASSVSSGSTGELFF. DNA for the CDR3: TGCGCCAGCAGCGTTTCTAGCGGCTCTACCGGGGAGCTGTTTTTT. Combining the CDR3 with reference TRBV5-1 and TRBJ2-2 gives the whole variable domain KAGVTQTPRYLIKTRGQQVTLSCSPISGHRSVSWYQQTPGQGLQFLFEYFSETQRNKGNFPGRFSGRQFSNSRSEMNVSTLELGDSALYLCASSVSSGSTGELFFGEGSRLTVL.